This passage covers 7 T cell receptor beta chains from one sample sequenced in a study of response to subunit inactivated influenza vaccine. TCRdb fed the RT-PCR reads into MiXCR, producing one record per CDR3 protein. This table holds 490,000 or so distinct CDR3 sequences, about 8% found once. Material: PBMCs from blood, obtained around 25 months after vaccination. The origin of the receptors is a man aged 50 to 75 who received an inactivated influenza vaccine.

Ten or more counts support this clonotype. The chain is built from TRBV18 and TRBJ2-5; D gene ambiguous. CDR1 and CDR2 from the germline V gene are KGHSH and LQKENI. V gave up 0 bases and J gave up 4 bases, with 3 bases separating them. The CDR3 consists of 12 residues. The CDR3 loop reads CASSPPRETQYF. The CDR3 region has the DNA TGTGCCAGCTCACCACCGCGAGAGACCCAGTACTTC.

Points on this clonotype: A much larger clone is a single base away; this may be a read error. The CDR3 sequence is CSAQHLAVGGWDEQFF. CDR3 coding DNA: TGCAGTGCCCAGCATCTAGCGGTCGGTGGGTGGGATGAGCAGTTCTTC. The chain employs TRBV20-1 and TRBJ2-1; 7 bases line up with TRBD2. The germline V gene encodes CDR1 DFQATT and CDR2 SNEGSKA (reference sequence). The CDR3 sequence is 16 residues long. The V gene end was trimmed by 6 bases and the J gene end by 8 bases; junction bases not matched to a gene: 19.

This clonotype was seen only a few times. This sequence joins TRBV14 and TRBJ1-1; D call uncertain. V gave up 3 bases and J gave up 3 bases, with 2 bases separating them. CDR3 length equals 11 residues. Germline V gives CDR1 SGHDN, CDR2 FVKESK. CDR3 in DNA: TGTGCCAGCAGCCAGTACACTGAAGCTTTCTTT. Encoded protein: CASSQYTEAFF.

This clonotype was recorded a few times. The rearrangement uses TRBV29-1 and TRBJ1-5; D is perhaps TRBD1 (6 bases). Germline loops: CDR1 SQVTM, CDR2 ANQGSEA. V dropped 6 bases and J dropped 6 bases, with 15 bases sitting between them. There are 13 residues in the CDR3. The CDR3 DNA reads as TGCAGCGTCTCCGGGGGAGGGGGTCAGCCCCAGCATTTT. This gives the protein CSVSGGGGQPQHF.

This clonotype occurred a few times. The chain is built from TRBV15 and TRBJ1-6, with TRBD1 identical over 7 bases. The CDR3 runs 15 residues. V trimming: 1 base; J trimming: 6 bases; junction bases outside the gene matches: 3. The germline CDR1 and CDR2 sequences are LNHNV and YYDKDF (reference sequence). The CDR3 DNA is TGTGCCACCAGCAGAGGGGACAGCCTTAATTCACCCCTCCACTTT. Protein product: CATSRGDSLNSPLHF.

This clonotype occurred a few times. V gene TRBV6-2 or TRBV6-3 combines with J gene TRBJ2-3, with 9 positions matching TRBD1. Per germline, CDR1 MNHEY and CDR2 SVGEGT. With V trimmed by 0 bases and J by 4 bases, 2 bases remained unmatched. The CDR3 contains 15 residues. The CDR3: CASSYSWTGADTQYF. The DNA for the CDR3 is TGTGCCAGCAGTTACTCATGGACAGGGGCAGATACGCAGTATTTT.

The chain joins TRBV7-3 to TRBJ2-1; D uncertain. The CDR3 is 16 residues long. Per the germline V gene, CDR1 is SGHTA and CDR2 is FQGTGA. The V gene lost 5 bases and the J gene lost 5 bases, with 19 bases spanning the gap. The CDR3 bases are TGTGCCAGCAGCCCCGGCTTACCCGGAGTCGACAATGAGCAGTTCTTC. This gives the protein CASSPGLPGVDNEQFF.